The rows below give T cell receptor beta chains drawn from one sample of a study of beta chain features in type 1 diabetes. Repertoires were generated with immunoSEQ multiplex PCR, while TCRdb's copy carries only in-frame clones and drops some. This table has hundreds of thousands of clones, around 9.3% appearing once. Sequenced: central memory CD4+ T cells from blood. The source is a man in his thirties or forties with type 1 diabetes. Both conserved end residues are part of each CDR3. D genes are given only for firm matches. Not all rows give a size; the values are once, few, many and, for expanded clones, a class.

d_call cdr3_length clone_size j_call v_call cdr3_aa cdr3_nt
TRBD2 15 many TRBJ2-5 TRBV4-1 CASSQDPAGVETQYF TGCGCCAGCAGCCAAGATCCGGCGGGGGTAGAGACCCAGTACTTC
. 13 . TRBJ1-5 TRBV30 CAWSGAFNQPQHF TGTGCCTGGAGTGGAGCTTTCAATCAGCCCCAGCATTTT
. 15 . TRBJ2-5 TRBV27 CASRFTGAGKGTQYF TGTGCCAGCAGATTTACCGGGGCTGGTAAGGGGACCCAGTACTTC
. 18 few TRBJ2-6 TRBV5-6 CASSCATEKGSGANVLTF TGTGCCAGCAGCTGTGCGACAGAAAAGGGGTCTGGGGCCAACGTCCTGACTTTC
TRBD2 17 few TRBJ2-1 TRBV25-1 CASSPRPGTSTNNEQFF TGTGCCAGCAGTCCCAGACCCGGGACTAGCACCAACAATGAGCAGTTCTTC
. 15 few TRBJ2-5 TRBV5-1 CASSLDQGMRETQYF TGCGCCAGCAGCTTGGACCAGGGGATGCGAGAGACCCAGTACTTC
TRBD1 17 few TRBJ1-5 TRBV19 CASRSDSGTGRYQPQHF TGTGCCAGTAGGTCCGATTCCGGGACAGGCCGTTATCAGCCCCAGCATTTT
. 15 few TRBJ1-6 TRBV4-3 CASSQEAQGGSPLHF TGCGCCAGCAGCCAAGAGGCCCAGGGTGGTTCACCCCTCCACTTT
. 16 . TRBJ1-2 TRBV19 CASSTGTTRGVTGYTF TGTGCCAGTAGTACGGGGACAACACGGGGAGTAACTGGCTACACCTTC
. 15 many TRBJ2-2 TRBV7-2 CASSLRRPDTGELFF TGTGCCAGCAGCCTACGGAGGCCGGACACCGGGGAGCTGTTTTTT
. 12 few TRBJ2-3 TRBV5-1 CASSLRQETQYF TGCGCCAGCAGCCTTCGACAGGAGACGCAGTATTTT
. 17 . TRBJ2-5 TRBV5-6 CASSFVLSGGGEETQYF TGTGCCAGCAGCTTTGTATTATCCGGCGGCGGGGAAGAGACCCAGTACTTC
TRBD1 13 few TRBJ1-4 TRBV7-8 CASSLGTVEKLFF TGTGCCAGCAGCCTCGGGACAGTTGAAAAACTGTTTTTT
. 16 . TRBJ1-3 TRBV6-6 CASSYSPTYSGNTIYF TGTGCCAGCAGTTACTCGCCGACGTACTCTGGAAACACCATATATTTT
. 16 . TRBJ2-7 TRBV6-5 CASSYSGLSSSYEQYF TGTGCCAGCAGTTATTCCGGACTATCTAGCTCCTACGAGCAGTACTTC
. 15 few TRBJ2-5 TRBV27 CASRYRGWGGETQYF TGTGCCAGCAGATACCGCGGGTGGGGCGGGGAGACCCAGTACTTC
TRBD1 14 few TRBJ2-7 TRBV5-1 CASSLDREYGEQYF TGCGCCAGCAGCCTGGACAGGGAGTACGGGGAGCAGTACTTC
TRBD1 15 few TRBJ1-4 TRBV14 CASSQRDRVNEKLFF TGTGCCAGCAGCCAACGAGACAGGGTGAATGAAAAACTGTTTTTT
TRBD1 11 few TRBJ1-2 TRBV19 CASRTGQGYTF TGTGCCAGCCGGACAGGGCAAGGCTACACCTTC
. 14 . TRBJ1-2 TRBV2 CASSRQGTNYGYTF TGTGCCAGCAGTCGGCAGGGGACCAACTATGGCTACACCTTC
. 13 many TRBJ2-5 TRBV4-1 CASSKGDVETQYF TGCGCCAGCAGCAAAGGGGATGTGGAGACCCAGTACTTC
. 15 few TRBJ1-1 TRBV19 CASSIARELNTEAFF TGTGCCAGTAGTATAGCAAGAGAATTGAACACTGAAGCTTTCTTT
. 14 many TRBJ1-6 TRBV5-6 CASSFRDTNSPLHF TGTGCCAGCAGCTTCCGGGACACTAATTCACCCCTCCACTTT
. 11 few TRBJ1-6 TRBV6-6 CASSYNSPLHF TGCGCAAGCTCCTATAATTCACCCCTCCACTTT
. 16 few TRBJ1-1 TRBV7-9 CASRDLRGVTNTEAFF TGTGCCAGCAGGGACCTCAGGGGTGTTACGAACACTGAAGCTTTCTTT
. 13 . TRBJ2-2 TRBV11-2 CASSFEGPGELFF TGTGCCAGCAGCTTTGAGGGGCCCGGGGAGCTGTTTTTT
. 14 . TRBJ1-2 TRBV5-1 CASSFPGPFYGYTF TGCGCCAGCAGCTTTCCAGGACCCTTCTATGGCTACACCTTC
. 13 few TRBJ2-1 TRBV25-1 CASRHYIYNEQFF TGTGCCAGCAGACACTACATCTACAATGAGCAGTTCTTC
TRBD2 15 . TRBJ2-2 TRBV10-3 CAISPGLAEAGELFF TGTGCCATCAGCCCAGGACTAGCGGAAGCCGGGGAGCTGTTTTTT
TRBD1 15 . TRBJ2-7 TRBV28 CASSPGQGASYEQYF TGTGCCAGCAGTCCGGGACAGGGGGCCTCCTACGAGCAGTACTTC
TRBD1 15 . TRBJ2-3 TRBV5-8 CASSWTGLFTDTQYF TGTGCCAGCAGCTGGACAGGGCTGTTCACAGATACGCAGTATTTT
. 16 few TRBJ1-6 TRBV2 CASSGGGNLYNSPLHF TGTGCCAGCAGTGGAGGGGGGAATCTCTATAATTCACCCCTCCACTTT
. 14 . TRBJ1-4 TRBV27 CASPLGATNEKLFF TGTGCCAGCCCCCTGGGAGCAACTAATGAAAAACTGTTTTTT
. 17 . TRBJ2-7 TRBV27 CASSLAHRGDRVYEQYF TGTGCCAGCAGTTTAGCTCACCGGGGGGACAGAGTCTACGAGCAGTACTTC
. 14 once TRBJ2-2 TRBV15 CATSRGGNTGELFF TGTGCCACCAGCAGAGGCGGAAACACCGGGGAGCTGTTTTTT
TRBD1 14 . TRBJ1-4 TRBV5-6 CASSMIGQGEKLFF TGTGCCAGCAGCATGATTGGACAGGGTGAAAAACTGTTTTTT
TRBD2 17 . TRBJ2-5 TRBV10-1 CASSDRRGGSYQETQYF TGCGCCAGCAGTGATCGGCGGGGGGGATCGTACCAAGAGACCCAGTACTTC